Listed here are 17 T cell receptor beta chains from one sample, sequenced in a study of shared clonotypes between healthy human individuals. Assay used: immunoSEQ multiplex PCR; TCRdb lists only in-frame clones, some missing. Among approximately 500,000 clones listed, 75% to 80% were seen once. Sequencing used PBMCs. Receptor source: a woman in her forties in good health. Some clones in this sample may be carry-over from other donors' samples.

V and J are TRBV18 and TRBJ2-7, with 8 positions matching TRBD1. Germline V CDR1 and CDR2: KGHSH, LQKENI. The ends lost 0 bases at V and 0 bases at J; junction bases unmatched: 4. This CDR3 region has 16 residues. The CDR3: CASSPPGTGISYEQYF. For the CDR3, the DNA is TGTGCCAGCTCACCACCTGGGACAGGCATCTCCTACGAGCAGTACTTC.

The rearrangement uses TRBV30 and TRBJ1-2; 9 bases are shared with TRBD1. The length of the CDR3 is 14 residues. In germline, CDR1 is GTSNPN, CDR2 SVGIG (reference sequence). V lost 3 bases, J lost 4 bases, and 6 bases stayed unmatched. CDR3 sequence: CAWRRQGVSYGYTF. CDR3 nucleotides: TGTGCCTGGAGGCGACAGGGGGTCTCCTATGGCTACACCTTC.

J is TRBJ2-1 and V is TRBV5-4; D is tentatively TRBD1 or TRBD2 (5 bases each). Deletions cut 1 base from V and 0 bases from J, with 11 bases between. CDR1 SGHNT and CDR2 YYREEE come from the germline V gene (reference sequence). This CDR3 spans 16 amino acids. CDR3 bases: TGTGCCAGCAGCTTGCCAGTTGGGGGCTCCTACAATGAGCAGTTCTTC. Amino acids: CASSLPVGGSYNEQFF.

This chain joins TRBV6-1 and TRBJ2-3; tentatively, D is TRBD2 (6 bases). V lost 7 bases and J 3 bases, leaving 14 bases between the germline ends. The germline V gene has CDR1 MNHNS and CDR2 SASEGT. This CDR3 is 14 amino acids long. Here the CDR3 reads CASKEGLSTDTQYF. DNA for the CDR3: TGTGCCAGCAAGGAGGGCCTTAGTACAGATACGCAGTATTTT.

This chain uses TRBV30 with TRBJ1-6; D is unclear. CDR1 GTSNPN and CDR2 SVGIG come from the germline V gene (reference sequence). The CDR3 sequence is 13 residues long. V was shortened by 4 bases and J by 6 bases, with 10 bases between the two germline ends. As DNA, the CDR3 is TGTGCCTGGATGGGCCAATCTAATTCACCCCTCCACTTT. Its protein is CAWMGQSNSPLHF.

The chain is built from TRBV6-1 and TRBJ2-7; D is possibly TRBD1 (6 bases). The CDR3 is 12 amino acids. The germline V gene has CDR1 MNHNS and CDR2 SASEGT. Deletions cut 8 bases from V and 5 bases from J, with 13 bases between. This chain's CDR3 is CASRGGRDEQYF. DNA of the CDR3: TGTGCCAGCCGTGGGGGCAGGGACGAGCAGTACTTC.

The gene calls are TRBV6-1 and TRBJ2-7, with 8 positions matching TRBD2. Germline V gene lookup returns CDR1 MNHNS and CDR2 SASEGT. J was trimmed by 2 bases and V by 5 bases; bases with no gene match: 8. CDR3 length: 15 amino acids. The DNA of the CDR3 is TGTGCCAGCAGTATAAACGCGGGGGGTCCCTACGAGCAGTACTTC. Translating gives CASSINAGGPYEQYF.

This rearrangement joins TRBV5-1 to TRBJ1-3; 9 bases match TRBD1. Germline trimming cut 1 base from V and 7 bases from J; bases unmatched to any gene: 6. The CDR3 spans 15 residues. CDR1 and CDR2 (germline): SGHRS, YFSETQ. CDR3 region: CASSLTGQGENTIYF. CDR3 in DNA: TGCGCCAGCAGCTTGACGGGACAGGGAGAGAACACCATATATTTT.

This chain links TRBV7-8 with TRBJ2-1; D is perhaps TRBD2 (6 bases). The CDR3 length is 16 residues. Per germline, CDR1 SGHVS and CDR2 FQNEAQ. Trimming pared 0 bases from V and 5 bases from J, leaving 14 bases between. For the CDR3, the DNA is TGTGCCAGCAGCTTAGCGCTGTGGGAGGAACACAATGAGCAGTTCTTC. Its protein is CASSLALWEEHNEQFF.

The chain recombines TRBV19 with TRBJ1-5; possibly TRBD1 for D (5 bases). The germline V gene encodes CDR1 LNHDA and CDR2 SQIVND (reference sequence). V gave up 8 bases and J gave up 0 bases, with 11 bases separating them. CDR3 length: 14 amino acids. In DNA form, the CDR3 reads TGTGCCAGTGGGGGTGAGGCTAGCAATCAGCCCCAGCATTTT. This codes for CASGGEASNQPQHF.

The gene calls are TRBV28 and TRBJ2-5; tentatively, D is TRBD1 or TRBD2 (6 bases each). V lost 2 bases and J lost 5, with 12 bases in between. Looked up from germline, CDR1 is MDHEN and CDR2 is SYDVKM. The CDR3 extends over 14 amino acids. CDR3 sequence reads: CASSLGGRPETQYF. DNA of the CDR3: TGTGCCAGCAGTTTAGGGGGGCGGCCGGAGACCCAGTACTTC. Full variable domain (rest looked up from reference TRBV28 and TRBJ2-5): DVKVTQSSRYLVKRTGEKVFLECVQDMDHENMFWYRQDPGLGLRLIYFSYDVKMKEKGDIPEGYSVSREKKERFSLILESASTNQTSMYLCASSLGGRPETQYFGPGTRLLVL.

This clone was observed once. A read error may produce the germline difference seen at one junction end. The chain joins TRBV7-7 to TRBJ2-1; 10 bases align to TRBD2. The CDR3 spans 14 residues. Germline assignment: CDR1 SSHAT and CDR2 FNYEAQ (reference sequence). Here the CDR3 DNA reads TGTGCTAGCAGCGCCAGCGGGAGGGACAATGAGCAGTTCTTC. Translating it yields CASSASGRDNEQFF.

The V and J genes are TRBV7-2 and TRBJ2-7; D may be TRBD1 or TRBD2 (5 bases each). The CDR3 extends over 13 amino acids. Deletions cut 6 bases from V and 0 bases from J, with 9 bases between. The V gene's germline CDR1 is SGHTA and CDR2 FQGNSA. The DNA of the CDR3 is TGTGCCAGCAGTACCGGGACCTCCTACGAGCAGTACTTC. Amino acid sequence: CASSTGTSYEQYF.

V is TRBV5-4 and J is TRBJ2-3, with D possibly being TRBD1 (6 bases). The CDR3 has 14 amino acids. V was cut by 1 base and J by 3 bases, with 9 bases left in between. Germline V gene sequence: CDR1 SGHNT, CDR2 YYREEE (reference sequence). CDR3 residues: CASSLSGVTDTQYF. CDR3 DNA: TGTGCCAGCAGCTTGTCAGGGGTTACAGATACGCAGTATTTT.

The chain combines TRBV11-2 with TRBJ2-3; D is uncertain. The CDR3 loop spans 15 amino acids. Germline CDR1 reads SGHAT; CDR2 reads FQNNGV. V lost 5 bases and J 4 bases, leaving 16 bases between the germline ends. The CDR3, as DNA: TGTGCCAGCAGCCCCCGAGTCCCAGCTCCAGATACGCAGTATTTT. Its translation: CASSPRVPAPDTQYF.

The chain has TRBV15 and TRBJ1-1; D unresolved. Germline CDR1 and CDR2: LNHNV and YYDKDF (reference sequence). The CDR3 is 16 residues long. V lost 0 bases and J lost 10, with 21 bases in between. The CDR3 spells CATSRDGISSRPRAFF. CDR3 nucleotide sequence: TGTGCCACCAGCAGAGATGGAATTAGCTCCCGTCCACGAGCTTTCTTT.

The chain is built from TRBV5-1 and TRBJ2-1, with TRBD2 matching 8 bases. This CDR3 comprises 15 residues. V shed 0 bases, J shed 7 bases, and the junction held 6 bases outside the gene matches. CDR1 and CDR2 (germline): SGHRS, YFSETQ. For the CDR3, the DNA is TGCGCCAGCAGCTTGGATCCGGGAGGGCTGAATGAGCAGTTCTTC. It specifies CASSLDPGGLNEQFF.